A single sample gave rise to the 28 T cell receptor beta chains below, sequenced in a study of shared clonotypes between healthy human individuals. TCRdb's table, derived via immunoSEQ multiplex PCR, lists solely in-frame clones and lacks some. The table shows around 510,000 clones, with roughly 72% occurring only once. The specimen sequenced was PBMCs. Receptors originate from a woman between 40 and 55 years old in good health. Some clones in this sample may be carry-over from other donors' samples.

In this sample, this clone turned up a few times. This chain uses TRBV7-3 with TRBJ2-1, with D tentatively TRBD1 or TRBD2 (5 bases each). Trimming pared 4 bases from V and 0 bases from J, leaving 10 bases between. The CDR3 runs to 15 residues. From germline, CDR1 is SGHTA and CDR2 FQGTGA. Here the CDR3 reads CASSSQGASYNEQFF. The CDR3 bases are TGTGCCAGCAGCTCCCAGGGAGCCTCCTACAATGAGCAGTTCTTC.

This rearrangement joins TRBV6-5 to TRBJ2-7; D ambiguous. CDR3 length equals 14 residues. In germline, CDR1 is MNHEY, CDR2 SVGAGI. Trimming removed 4 bases from V and 1 base from J, with 11 bases in between. CDR3 sequence reads: CASSFTQNSYEQYF. DNA for the CDR3: TGTGCCAGCAGTTTTACACAGAATTCCTACGAGCAGTACTTC.

This chain links TRBV7-3 with TRBJ2-7; tentative D call: TRBD2 (6 bases). The CDR3 consists of 13 residues. V was trimmed by 2 bases and J by 6 bases, leaving 11 bases between them. Germline CDR1 SGHTA, CDR2 FQGTGA. The CDR3 DNA reads as TGTGCCAGCAGCTTATACGGGAGAGGCGAGCAGTACTTC. Translation: CASSLYGRGEQYF.

The J gene is TRBJ2-1, the V gene TRBV5-1; weak D call: TRBD2 (6 bases). Germline values: CDR1 SGHRS, CDR2 YFSETQ. The ends were cut back, 0 bases at V and 1 base at J, with 8 bases in the middle. The CDR3 covers 15 residues. CDR3 region: CASSLARGSYNEQFF. The DNA for the CDR3 is TGCGCCAGCAGCTTGGCGCGGGGATCCTACAATGAGCAGTTCTTC.

The V gene is TRBV21-1, the J gene TRBJ1-2. TRBV21-1 is flagged as a pseudogene. CDR3 length: 13 amino acids. The CDR3 DNA is TGTGCCAGAGACGTGGGCGGTCTTAAGGGCTACACCTTC. Translated: CARDVGGLKGYTF.

The V and J genes are TRBV2 and TRBJ1-5; 7 bases line up with TRBD1. Germline loops: CDR1 SNHLY, CDR2 FYNNEI. V gave up 7 bases and J gave up 4 bases; unmatched junction bases: 10. The CDR3 runs 15 residues. CDR3 region: CASKGQGGWNQPQHF. The CDR3 coding sequence is TGTGCCAGCAAAGGGCAGGGGGGATGGAATCAGCCCCAGCATTTT. Variable domain in full (rest from reference TRBV2 and TRBJ1-5): EPEVTQTPSHQVTQMGQEVILRCVPISNHLYFYWYRQILGQKVEFLVSFYNNEISEKSEIFDDQFSVERPDGSNFTLKIRSTKLEDSAMYFCASKGQGGWNQPQHFGDGTRLSIL.

The rearrangement joins TRBV19 to TRBJ1-2; D gene uncertain. The CDR3 runs 14 residues. Germline V gene sequence: CDR1 LNHDA, CDR2 SQIVND (reference sequence). V was trimmed by 1 base and J by 4 bases, leaving 10 bases between them. CDR3 in DNA: TGTGCCAGTAGTATAGGAGGTTACAGCTATGGCTACACCTTC. Its protein is CASSIGGYSYGYTF.

V is TRBV6-1 and J is TRBJ1-2; maybe TRBD1 (6 bases). Trimming pared 11 bases from V and 1 base from J, leaving 17 bases between. The CDR3 has 14 residues. Germline CDR1 is MNHNS and CDR2 is SASEGT. CDR3 protein: CAANRAGSNYGYTF. The CDR3 region has the DNA TGTGCCGCAAACAGGGCAGGGAGTAACTATGGCTACACCTTC.

The V gene is TRBV30, the J gene TRBJ1-5, with 8 bases that match TRBD1. This CDR3 region has 14 residues. Germline CDR1 reads GTSNPN; CDR2 reads SVGIG (reference sequence). Trimming at V came to 2 bases and at J to 2 bases, leaving 2 bases not matched to a gene. The CDR3 DNA sequence: TGTGCCTGGAGTCCGACAGGGGGCAATCAGCCCCAGCATTTT. Translation gives CAWSPTGGNQPQHF.

On this clone itself: Sequence at one end of the junction differs from germline and may be a read error. The chain uses TRBV5-1 and TRBJ2-5; D unclear. The CDR3 spans 14 residues. From germline, CDR1 is SGHRS and CDR2 YFSETQ. The CDR3 DNA reads TGCGCCCGCAGCTTTCTTTCCAACCAAGAGACCCAGTACTTC. This codes for CARSFLSNQETQYF.

The J gene is TRBJ1-3, the V gene TRBV5-1; TRBD1 matches 7 bases. V was pared by 2 bases and J by 7 bases, with 9 bases of the junction left unmatched. CDR1 is SGHRS, CDR2 YFSETQ, per germline. The CDR3 is 15 amino acids. CDR3 region: CASSLQGSEENTIYF. CDR3 bases: TGCGCCAGCAGCTTACAGGGGTCTGAGGAGAACACCATATATTTT.

There are a few counts of this clone. The chain carries TRBV7-8 and TRBJ1-5; D is undetermined. Germline CDR1 is SGHVS and CDR2 is FQNEAQ. The germline V and J ends were trimmed by 5 bases and 4 bases, with 6 bases remaining between them. The CDR3 is 12 residues long. The CDR3 DNA follows: TGTGCCAGCAGCAGAGAGAATCAGCCCCAGCATTTT. Protein: CASSRENQPQHF.

This clone was found a few times. The chain combines TRBV9 with TRBJ2-6; 8 nucleotides agree with TRBD1. Unmatched junction bases numbered 9, after V lost 4 bases and J lost 0 bases. Germline V gene data show CDR1 as SGDLS and CDR2 as YYNGEE. CDR3 length equals 18 residues. DNA of the CDR3: TGTGCCAGCAGCCCAGGGGACAGGTTCTACTCTGGGGCCAACGTCCTGACTTTC. Translating gives CASSPGDRFYSGANVLTF.

Concerning this clone: One base away lies a much larger clone, so this may be a sequencing read error. Lacking the conserved final phenylalanine or tryptophan, this CDR3 likely reflects a read error. The DNA for the CDR3 is TGTGCCAGCAGTTCAACAGGGGGCGTTTACACTGAAGCTTTCCTT. This encodes CASSSTGGVYTEAFL. The chain joins TRBV28 to TRBJ1-1; 9 bases fit TRBD1. CDR1 and CDR2 from the germline V gene are MDHEN and SYDVKM. This CDR3 contains 15 residues. The J segment lost 3 bases and the V segment lost 4 bases, leaving 6 bases of the junction unmatched.

This clone was detected only a few times. The rearrangement links TRBV5-1 to TRBJ2-3; 10 bases line up with TRBD2. Germline V lookup: CDR1 SGHRS, CDR2 YFSETQ. The CDR3 runs 16 residues. V lost 1 base to trimming and J lost 2 bases; unmatched junction nucleotides: 4. Here the CDR3 DNA reads TGCGCCAGCAGCTTGTTACTAGCGGGGAACACAGATACGCAGTATTTT. Translating it yields CASSLLLAGNTDTQYF.

V is TRBV7-8 and J is TRBJ2-7, with 10 bases lining up with TRBD2. The CDR3 covers 17 residues. Germline V lookup: CDR1 SGHVS, CDR2 FQNEAQ. Trimming at V came to 1 base and at J to 1 base, leaving 7 bases not matched to a gene. CDR3 nucleotides: TGTGCCAGCAGCTTAGTACGGCTAGCGGGAGTATCCTACGAGCAGTACTTC. This gives the protein CASSLVRLAGVSYEQYF.

The V gene is TRBV18, the J gene TRBJ2-1, with D perhaps TRBD1 or TRBD2 (5 bases each). The CDR3 loop spans 14 amino acids. Per the germline V gene, CDR1 is KGHSH and CDR2 is LQKENI. V gave up 2 bases and J gave up 4 bases, with 9 bases separating them. The CDR3 loop reads CASSPMGTYNEQFF. The CDR3 DNA reads as TGTGCCAGCTCACCAATGGGGACGTACAATGAGCAGTTCTTC.

In its sample, this clone was seen once. The gene calls are TRBV6-4 and TRBJ1-1; 11 nucleotides agree with TRBD1. V shed 8 bases, J shed 7 bases, and the junction held 3 bases outside the gene matches. The CDR3 is made up of 12 amino acids. CDR1 MRHNA and CDR2 SNTAGT come from the germline V gene. The CDR3 loop reads CASGGTGGEAFF. CDR3 nucleotide sequence: TGTGCCAGCGGCGGGACAGGGGGTGAAGCTTTCTTT.

V usage is TRBV19 and J usage is TRBJ2-7, with D tentatively TRBD1 or TRBD2 (5 bases each). Per germline, CDR1 LNHDA and CDR2 SQIVND (reference sequence). The CDR3 length is 12 residues. V dropped 6 bases and J dropped 3 bases, with 9 bases sitting between them. In nucleotides, the CDR3 is TGTGCCAGTAGGGGGGTCGGCTACGAGCAGTACTTC. Its protein is CASRGVGYEQYF.

This clone showed up just once. V is TRBV7-8 and J is TRBJ1-5; D is ambiguous. V was shortened by 6 bases and J by 4 bases, with 10 bases between the two germline ends. The CDR3 length is 13 residues. Germline V lookup: CDR1 SGHVS, CDR2 FQNEAQ. CDR3 sequence reads: CASRVRENQPQHF. In DNA, the CDR3 is TGTGCCAGCAGGGTGAGGGAGAATCAGCCCCAGCATTTT.

The gene calls are TRBV4-1 and TRBJ2-1; 7 positions match TRBD2. The CDR3 is made up of 20 amino acids. The V gene end was trimmed by 0 bases and the J gene end by 5 bases; junction bases not matched to a gene: 19. Germline V gives CDR1 MGHRA, CDR2 YSYEKL. The CDR3 bases are TGCGCCAGCAGCCAAGACGGACAAGGTGGGCTAGCGGCCATAAACAATGAGCAGTTCTTC. It is translated as CASSQDGQGGLAAINNEQFF.

The V gene is TRBV9, the J gene TRBJ1-3; maybe TRBD1 (5 bases). V shed 1 base and J shed 0 bases, with 11 bases lying between them. From germline, CDR1 is SGDLS and CDR2 YYNGEE. The CDR3 length is 16 residues. The CDR3 sequence is CASSVWGPISGNTIYF. The CDR3 bases are TGTGCCAGCAGCGTATGGGGCCCAATCTCTGGAAACACCATATATTTT.

This rearrangement joins TRBV5-1 to TRBJ2-7, with D possibly being TRBD2 (6 bases). The V and J ends lost 0 bases and 3 bases respectively, with 13 bases between them. This CDR3 contains 15 residues. Germline V gene lookup returns CDR1 SGHRS and CDR2 YFSETQ. CDR3 bases: TGCGCCAGCAGCTTGGACGGGAGTGACATCTACGAGCAGTACTTC. Translating gives CASSLDGSDIYEQYF.

This sequence joins TRBV18 and TRBJ2-5, with D maybe TRBD1 (5 bases). The CDR3 consists of 15 residues. Germline V gene sequence: CDR1 KGHSH, CDR2 LQKENI. The germline V and J ends were trimmed by 2 bases and 4 bases, with 14 bases remaining between them. The CDR3 bases are TGTGCCAGCTCACCAAGGGGCCGGTCCGGAGAGACCCAGTACTTC. This gives the protein CASSPRGRSGETQYF.

This clone was seen at least ten times. V and J are TRBV6-4 and TRBJ1-1; 8 nucleotides line up with TRBD1. The germline V gene encodes CDR1 MRHNA and CDR2 SNTAGT. The V segment lost 5 bases and the J segment 7 bases; nucleotides outside the gene matches: 12. The CDR3 totals 15 residues. DNA of the CDR3: TGTGCCAGCAGTCTACACCCTGACAGGGGCAGTGAAGCTTTCTTT. Translating it yields CASSLHPDRGSEAFF.

This clone came up a few times. This may come from a read error, since a much larger clone is one base off. Other nucleotide sequences from this sample produce the same CDR3. V and J are TRBV11-3 and TRBJ1-1; D is uncertain. Per the germline V gene, CDR1 is SGHNT and CDR2 is YENEEA. Trimming removed 0 bases from V and 1 base from J, with 3 bases in between. The CDR3 runs to 13 residues. The CDR3 region has the DNA TGTGCCAGCAGCTTAGAAGGGAACACTGAAGCTTTCTTT. Translated: CASSLEGNTEAFF.

The CDR3 bases are TGCGCCAGCAGCTTGGGGACAGGGTTCTTGACCTACGAGCAGTACTTC. Its protein is CASSLGTGFLTYEQYF. This chain connects TRBV5-1 to TRBJ2-7; 8 bases fit TRBD1. Looked up from germline, CDR1 is SGHRS and CDR2 is YFSETQ. Losses at the gene ends were 0 bases for V and 2 bases for J; bases not matched to a gene: 7. The CDR3 covers 16 residues.

V usage is TRBV28 and J usage is TRBJ1-4; possibly TRBD1 for D (6 bases). CDR3 length equals 16 residues. Germline CDR1 MDHEN, CDR2 SYDVKM. Deletions cut 2 bases from V and 5 bases from J, with 15 bases between. CDR3 DNA sequence: TGTGCCAGCAGTTTACGTCAGGGGCGAGGGAATGAAAAACTGTTTTTT. It yields the protein CASSLRQGRGNEKLFF.